Presented here are 14 T cell receptor beta chains from one specimen sequenced in a study of early T cells in non-severe SARS-CoV-2 infection. TCRdb processed the 5' RACE reads anew with MiXCR; each CDR3 protein has one entry. Of tens of thousands of distinct CDR3 sequences in the sample, more than 4.5% were seen once. Sequencing input: whole blood. The source of these receptors is an adult who was a healthcare worker with PCR-confirmed SARS-CoV-2 infection or an uninfected control (not recorded which).

This clonotype has just a few counts. V and J are TRBV15 and TRBJ1-1; D is perhaps TRBD1 (5 bases). Between the trimmed V and J ends, which lost 0 bases and 5 bases, there was a span of 19 bases. CDR1 is LNHNV, CDR2 YYDKDF, per germline (reference sequence). The CDR3 is 17 amino acids. The CDR3 bases are TGTGCCACCAGCAGAGATCCGACTGGACACACCAAGACTGAAGCTTTCTTT. This translates into CATSRDPTGHTKTEAFF. Supplemented by reference TRBV15 and TRBJ1-1, the full variable domain reads DAMVIQNPRYQVTQFGKPVTLSCSQTLNHNVMYWYQQKSSQAPKLLFHYYDKDFNNEADTPDNFQSRRPNTSFCFLDIRSPGLGDTAMYLCATSRDPTGHTKTEAFFGQGTRLTVV.

J is TRBJ2-7 and V is TRBV6-2 or TRBV6-3; TRBD1 might be the D (6 bases). With 5 bases removed from V and 2 bases from J, the gap between germline ends came to 16 bases. This CDR3 is built from 15 residues. Germline-derived CDR1 and CDR2 are MNHEY and SVGEGT. As DNA, the CDR3 is TGTGCCAGCAGTCCCGGGACACCTGATCCCTACGAGCAGTACTTC. It is translated as CASSPGTPDPYEQYF.

The sample holds a few counts of this clonotype. This chain joins TRBV7-9 and TRBJ2-1; D may correspond to TRBD1 or TRBD2 (5 bases each). Between the trimmed V and J ends, which lost 5 bases and 2 bases, there was a span of 13 bases. This CDR3 is 15 amino acids long. Germline-derived CDR1 and CDR2 are SEHNR and FQNEAQ (reference sequence). The DNA for the CDR3 is TGTGCCAGCAGCCCAGCCGGGACCCCCTACAATGAGCAGTTCTTC. Residues: CASSPAGTPYNEQFF.

Many counts were recorded for this clonotype. V is TRBV28 and J is TRBJ2-1; D ambiguous. CDR1 and CDR2 (germline): MDHEN, SYDVKM. The CDR3 sequence is 12 residues long. V was trimmed by 4 bases and J by 4 bases, leaving 5 bases between them. As DNA, the CDR3 is TGTGCCAGCAGTTCTATGTACAATGAGCAGTTCTTC. Its protein product is CASSSMYNEQFF.

This clonotype occurred many times. CDR3 loop: CASSPSSGHTYYNEQFF. As DNA, the CDR3 is TGTGCCAGCAGCCCCAGCAGCGGGCATACCTACTACAATGAGCAGTTCTTC. The genes are TRBV6-2 or TRBV6-3 and TRBJ2-1, with D maybe TRBD2 (6 bases). This CDR3 comprises 17 residues. CDR1 is MNHEY, CDR2 SVGEGT, per germline. Between the trimmed V and J ends, which lost 6 bases and 3 bases, there was a span of 21 bases.

Many counts were recorded for this clonotype. The V call is TRBV9, the J call TRBJ2-3; unclear D gene. The CDR3 loop spans 11 amino acids. CDR1 is SGDLS and CDR2 is YYNGEE in the germline V gene. Trimming cost V 4 bases and J 1 base, with 1 base left between them. Written as DNA, the CDR3 is TGTGCCAGCAGCCGCACAGATACGCAGTATTTT. This translates into CASSRTDTQYF.

This clonotype has ten or more counts. V is TRBV7-9 and J is TRBJ1-5; D remains unclear. V gave up 1 base and J gave up 0 bases, with 7 bases separating them. CDR3 length: 15 amino acids. Germline V CDR1 and CDR2: SEHNR, FQNEAQ (reference sequence). The CDR3 sequence is CASSLGDYSNQPQHF. CDR3 sequence (DNA): TGTGCCAGCAGCTTAGGGGATTATAGCAATCAGCCCCAGCATTTT.

Many counts were recorded for this clonotype. The gene calls are TRBV4-1 and TRBJ1-5, with D hard to call. The CDR3 is 18 amino acids. Germline V gene data show CDR1 as MGHRA and CDR2 as YSYEKL. The V end lost 0 bases, the J end lost 1 base, and 16 bases lay between the germline ends. CDR3 sequence: CASSQDPHTIVSNQPQHF. CDR3 DNA: TGCGCCAGCAGCCAAGATCCCCACACTATAGTAAGCAATCAGCCCCAGCATTTT.

A few counts support this clonotype. V gene TRBV11-2 combines with J gene TRBJ2-5, with D hard to call. The CDR3 has 13 residues. Trimming shortened V by 5 bases and J by 5 bases, and 12 bases separated the two germline ends. The germline V gene encodes CDR1 SGHAT and CDR2 FQNNGV. In DNA form, the CDR3 reads TGTGCCAGCAGCCCCCCCGGTGAGGAGACCCAGTACTTC. Residues: CASSPPGEETQYF.

This chain links TRBV7-2 with TRBJ2-7, with D unclear. CDR1 is SGHTA and CDR2 is FQGNSA in the germline V gene. This CDR3 has 13 residues. V lost 3 bases to trimming and J lost 0 bases, with 6 bases between them. The CDR3 sequence: CASSFGVSYEQYF. DNA for the CDR3: TGTGCCAGCAGCTTTGGGGTCTCCTACGAGCAGTACTTC. The full variable domain, its missing parts supplied by reference TRBV7-2 and TRBJ2-7, is GAGVSQSPSNKVTEKGKDVELRCDPISGHTALYWYRQSLGQGLEFLIYFQGNSAPDKSGLPSDRFSAERTGGSVSTLTIQRTQQEDSAVYLCASSFGVSYEQYFGPGTRLTVT.

Many counts were recorded for this clonotype. The chain recombines TRBV12-3 or TRBV12-4 with TRBJ1-2; tentatively, D is TRBD1 (5 bases). V was pared by 1 base and J by 0 bases, with 9 bases between. The CDR3 is 15 amino acids. The CDR3 loop is CASSLGGATNYGYTF. The CDR3 DNA sequence: TGTGCCAGCAGTTTAGGTGGGGCAACTAACTATGGCTACACCTTC.

The V and J genes are TRBV29-1 and TRBJ2-7; D uncertain. Germline V gene data show CDR1 as SQVTM and CDR2 as ANQGSEA. Trimming pared 6 bases from V and 2 bases from J, leaving 14 bases between. The CDR3 runs 13 residues. The CDR3 DNA reads TGCAGCGTCTCCCACGGTTATCCCTACGAGCAGTACTTC. This sequence encodes CSVSHGYPYEQYF.

There are a few counts of this clonotype. V gene TRBV5-4 combines with J gene TRBJ2-3; TRBD2 matches 7 bases. The V gene end was trimmed by 6 bases and the J gene end by 3 bases; junction bases not matched to a gene: 7. This CDR3 has 14 amino acids. The germline CDR1 and CDR2 sequences are SGHNT and YYREEE (reference sequence). The CDR3: CASKASGLTDTQYF. The CDR3 bases are TGTGCCAGCAAGGCTAGCGGCCTTACAGATACGCAGTATTTT.

This clonotype was counted only a few times. The rearrangement uses TRBV28 and TRBJ2-7, with TRBD2 matching over 7 bases. Germline CDR1 and CDR2: MDHEN and SYDVKM. This CDR3 is built from 15 residues. The junction had 9 bases not matched to a gene; V was cut back by 5 bases and J by 2 bases. In nucleotides, the CDR3 is TGTGCCAGCAGTGCACCGGGACTAACGACCTACGAGCAGTACTTC. Translation gives CASSAPGLTTYEQYF.